The TCR beta chain under discussion was sequenced for a study of blood T cell repertoires in COVID-19. Across the study: Acute-phase and convalescent COVID-19 samples originated in the United States, Italy and Spain. In each case, the material was cDNA or gDNA derived from T cells, B-cell-depleted T cells, or PBMCs.

Original processing methods: Reference gene primer amplification in the assay estimated nucleated cell counts. Sequenced by immunoSEQ multiplex PCR; TCRdb stores in-frame clones only, minus some. V and J calls and clone size come straight from that table; D and trimming were deduced from the DNA. The sample has 350,000 to 450,000 clones, 85% seen once; the top ten hold roughly 3.7%. With 0 bases clipped from V and 7 bases from J, the junction kept 6 bases outside the gene matches. Germline V lookup: CDR1 LNHNV, CDR2 YYDKDF (reference sequence). This CDR3 is built from 17 residues. The chain is built from TRBV15 and TRBJ1-4; 12 bases map to TRBD1. Sequenced sample: peripheral blood. This clonotype was obtained from a woman between 18 and 29 years old with acute or convalescent COVID-19. The CDR3 region is CATSRDIRDRGLEKLFF. For the CDR3, the DNA is TGTGCCACCAGCAGAGATATCCGGGACAGGGGGCTTGAAAAACTGTTTTTT.